Listed here are 20 T cell receptor beta chains from one sample, sequenced in a study of beta chain features in type 1 diabetes. Isolated RNA was reverse transcribed in full, so expressed TCRB transcripts were sequenced. Measured with immunoSEQ multiplex PCR; TCRdb has only the in-frame clones, and not every one. The sample contains hundreds of thousands of clones, 14% of which appear only once. The sample comprised central memory CD4+ T cells from blood. These receptors came from a man aged 30 to 39 in good health.

V and J are TRBV6-5 and TRBJ1-4; D is unresolved. CDR1 and CDR2 from the germline V gene are MNHEY and SVGAGI. The CDR3 extends over 11 amino acids. V was clipped by 8 bases and J by 15 bases, with 16 bases between them. CDR3 region: CASGAVDTMFF. The DNA for the CDR3 is TGTGCCAGCGGCGCCGTAGACACCATGTTTTTT.

In its sample, this clone was seen many times. This chain joins TRBV19 and TRBJ1-1; D is undetermined. The CDR3 extends over 14 amino acids. Trimming pared 4 bases from V and 6 bases from J, leaving 15 bases between. Looked up from germline, CDR1 is LNHDA and CDR2 is SQIVND (reference sequence). CDR3 nucleotides: TGTGCCAGTAGTAAGACTTACGGCGGCGCTGAAGCTTTCTTT. Translating it yields CASSKTYGGAEAFF.

This clone showed up just a few times. V gene TRBV5-6 combines with J gene TRBJ2-3; D call uncertain. The CDR3 runs to 16 residues. Germline loops: CDR1 SGHDT, CDR2 YYEEEE. The V gene lost 4 bases and the J gene lost 0 bases, with 15 bases spanning the gap. This CDR3 reads CASSPGFLGSTDTQYF. Written as DNA, the CDR3 is TGTGCCAGCAGCCCCGGGTTTTTGGGGAGCACAGATACGCAGTATTTT.

This clone was found a few times. This chain uses TRBV7-2 with TRBJ2-2; D gene uncertain. Looked up from germline, CDR1 is SGHTA and CDR2 is FQGNSA. This CDR3 spans 13 amino acids. Trimming removed 6 bases from V and 1 base from J, with 6 bases in between. The CDR3: CASRLMNTGELFF. The CDR3 coding sequence is TGTGCCAGCAGGCTAATGAACACCGGGGAGCTGTTTTTT.

As concerns this clone: This CDR3 is also generated by other DNA sequences in the sample. The J gene is TRBJ2-1, the V gene TRBV9; no firm D call. The germline V gene has CDR1 SGDLS and CDR2 YYNGEE. V shed 0 bases and J shed 0 bases, with 7 bases lying between them. There are 15 residues in the CDR3. CDR3 protein: CASSVAGGSYNEQFF. For the CDR3, the DNA is TGTGCCAGCAGCGTAGCGGGTGGCTCCTACAATGAGCAGTTCTTC.

This CDR3 is CASSLGTGNSGANVLTF. The CDR3 DNA follows: TGCGCCAGCAGCTTGGGGACAGGGAATTCTGGGGCCAACGTCCTGACTTTC. The rearrangement joins TRBV5-1 to TRBJ2-6; the match to TRBD1 covers 8 bases. The CDR3 length is 17 residues. V dropped 0 bases and J dropped 1; count of bases not matched to a gene: 3. Germline CDR1 reads SGHRS; CDR2 reads YFSETQ.

This rearrangement joins TRBV5-1 to TRBJ2-2; D possibly corresponds to TRBD1 (6 bases). This CDR3 is 14 amino acids long. Germline V gene data show CDR1 as SGHRS and CDR2 as YFSETQ. Trimming cost V 5 bases and J 5 bases, with 13 bases left between them. The CDR3, as DNA: TGCGCCAGCAGAGGACAGACGAGAACCGGGGAGCTGTTTTTT. Protein product: CASRGQTRTGELFF.

There are many counts of this clone. This chain links TRBV19 with TRBJ1-1; D gene ambiguous. V was shortened by 11 bases and J by 6 bases, with 19 bases between the two germline ends. Germline CDR1 is LNHDA and CDR2 is SQIVND (reference sequence). The CDR3 runs 13 residues. CDR3 amino acids: CAGAKDAMAEAFF. The DNA for the CDR3 is TGTGCCGGAGCAAAGGACGCGATGGCTGAAGCTTTCTTT.

V gene TRBV4-2 combines with J gene TRBJ2-1, with 8 bases lining up with TRBD2. CDR3 length equals 15 residues. Trimming at V came to 0 bases and at J to 6 bases, leaving 4 bases not matched to a gene. Per germline, CDR1 LGHNA and CDR2 YNFKEQ. The CDR3 reads CASSQEAGGLNEQFF. DNA of the CDR3: TGTGCCAGCAGCCAAGAGGCGGGAGGTCTCAATGAGCAGTTCTTC.

The rearrangement links TRBV5-6 to TRBJ1-5; weak D call: TRBD1 (5 bases). Germline CDR1 and CDR2: SGHDT and YYEEEE. Trimming stripped 4 bases from V and 2 bases from J, with 13 bases between. The CDR3 is 15 amino acids. CDR3 in amino acids: CASSPRGGGNQPQHF. CDR3 nucleotide sequence: TGTGCCAGCAGCCCTAGGGGAGGAGGCAATCAGCCCCAGCATTTT.

The V gene is TRBV27, the J gene TRBJ1-2; 7 bases are shared with TRBD1. The length of the CDR3 is 16 residues. Germline values: CDR1 MNHEY, CDR2 SMNVEV (reference sequence). Germline trimming cut 6 bases from V and 5 bases from J; bases unmatched to any gene: 15. The CDR3 nucleotides read TGTGCCAGCAGGTACTACAGGGGTTCGACCGAGTATGGCTACACCTTC. It is translated as CASRYYRGSTEYGYTF.

This clone came up a few times. The V and J genes are TRBV5-4 and TRBJ2-5, with D unresolved. CDR1 and CDR2 (germline): SGHNT, YYREEE (reference sequence). The CDR3 contains 14 residues. V was cut by 1 base and J by 1 base, with 8 bases left in between. The CDR3 loop is CASSLLAGQETQYF. In DNA, the CDR3 is TGTGCCAGCAGCTTGTTGGCAGGCCAAGAGACCCAGTACTTC. The full variable domain, with the rest looked up from reference TRBV5-4 and TRBJ2-5, is ETGVTQSPTHLIKTRGQQVTLRCSSQSGHNTVSWYQQALGQGPQFIFQYYREEENGRGNFPPRFSGLQFPNYSSELNVNALELDDSALYLCASSLLAGQETQYFGPGTRLLVL.

This clone has only a few counts. This chain uses TRBV6-5 with TRBJ2-5; unclear D gene. From germline, CDR1 is MNHEY and CDR2 SVGAGI. Trimming shortened V by 8 bases and J by 5 bases, and 9 bases separated the two germline ends. This CDR3 is built from 11 residues. CDR3: CASGKTETQYF. The DNA of the CDR3 is TGTGCCAGCGGAAAGACCGAGACCCAGTACTTC.

This clone was detected a few times. The V and J genes are TRBV5-4 and TRBJ2-3, with D unclear. Trimming took 4 bases from V and 7 from J, leaving 13 bases between them. The CDR3 is 13 residues long. Germline CDR1 reads SGHNT; CDR2 reads YYREEE (reference sequence). CDR3 DNA sequence: TGTGCCAGCAGCGATGGGATGAAAAATACGCAGTATTTT. Protein product: CASSDGMKNTQYF.

The V gene is TRBV2, the J gene TRBJ1-4; D remains ambiguous. This CDR3 has 12 residues. Germline assignment: CDR1 SNHLY and CDR2 FYNNEI. V lost 7 bases and J lost 7, with 10 bases in between. CDR3: CASNRASEKLFF. The CDR3 DNA reads as TGTGCCAGCAACCGGGCTAGTGAAAAACTGTTTTTT. The variable domain in full, completed from reference TRBV2 and TRBJ1-4, reads EPEVTQTPSHQVTQMGQEVILRCVPISNHLYFYWYRQILGQKVEFLVSFYNNEISEKSEIFDDQFSVERPDGSNFTLKIRSTKLEDSAMYFCASNRASEKLFFGSGTQLSVL.

This clone was found a few times. The V and J genes are TRBV6-5 and TRBJ2-1; D is possibly TRBD2 (5 bases). Germline-derived CDR1 and CDR2 are MNHEY and SVGAGI. Trimming removed 5 bases from V and 9 bases from J, with 14 bases in between. The CDR3 spans 13 residues. This chain's CDR3 is CASSRGPVGEQFF. The CDR3 DNA sequence: TGTGCCAGCAGTAGAGGGCCTGTCGGTGAGCAGTTCTTC.

A remark on this clone: One end of the junction is discordant with germline, which a read error may explain. The rearrangement uses TRBV13 and TRBJ2-7; D is possibly TRBD2 (6 bases). Germline values: CDR1 PRHDT, CDR2 FYEKMQ (reference sequence). The CDR3 has 13 amino acids. CDR3: CASSFLLGGRQDF. The CDR3 DNA is TGTGCCAGCAGCTTCCTTTTAGGTGGGAGGCAAGACTTC.

The gene calls are TRBV9 and TRBJ2-1; 10 bases fit TRBD2. The junction had 8 bases not matched to a gene; V was cut back by 1 base and J by 7 bases. CDR1 and CDR2 (germline): SGDLS, YYNGEE. The CDR3 is made up of 16 amino acids. In nucleotides, the CDR3 is TGTGCCAGCAGCGTAACCCTAGCGGGAGTTGGTAATGAGCAGTTCTTC. Encoded protein: CASSVTLAGVGNEQFF.

This clone was counted between two and nine times. This chain links TRBV7-2 with TRBJ1-5, with 12 nucleotides matching TRBD1. The trim removed 0 bases at V and 2 bases at J, leaving 8 bases unmatched. In germline, CDR1 is SGHTA, CDR2 FQGNSA. The CDR3 has 19 amino acids. The CDR3 DNA follows: TGTGCCAGCAGCTTAGCACCGGGACAGGGGGCTAGAGGCAATCAGCCCCAGCATTTT. It yields the protein CASSLAPGQGARGNQPQHF.

This clone appeared a few times. Other nucleotide sequences in the sample specify the same CDR3. The chain couples TRBV4-3 to TRBJ1-1; perhaps TRBD1 as D (5 bases). There are 14 residues in the CDR3. The germline V gene encodes CDR1 LGHNA and CDR2 YSLEER. V was shortened by 1 base and J by 4 bases, with 10 bases between the two germline ends. In DNA form, the CDR3 reads TGCGCCAGCAGCCAAGGCCAGAGGGGCACTGAAGCTTTCTTT. The encoded protein is CASSQGQRGTEAFF.